This is a list of T cell receptor beta chains from one sample in a study of T cell responses to AZD1222 COVID-19 vaccine. TCRdb's copy holds only in-frame clones and misses some; the assay was immunoSEQ multiplex PCR. The top ten clones hold about 12% of a sample with 65,000 to 85,000 clones, approximately 81% of them seen once. Sequenced here: peripheral blood, sampled on day 0 of AZD1222 vaccination. Receptors were obtained from an adult in good health. Both conserved end residues are part of each CDR3. A D gene is named only where the DNA matches it firmly. Expanded clones are given a class, and other clones once, few, many or no size at all.

d_call	v_call	clone_size	cdr3_length	j_call	cdr3_nt	cdr3_aa
TRBD1	TRBV15	NA	15	TRBJ1-1	TGTGCCACCAGCCGAGAGCAGGGGGCTTTCACTGAAGCTTTCTTT	CATSREQGAFTEAFF
NA	TRBV7-9	NA	14	TRBJ1-2	TGTGCCAGCAGCTTCGGAGGGGCCATTTATGGCTACACCTTC	CASSFGGAIYGYTF
TRBD1	TRBV7-9	once	14	TRBJ1-6	TGTGCCAGCAGCTTAGAAAACAGGGGCTCACCCCTCCACTTT	CASSLENRGSPLHF
NA	TRBV5-4	few	15	TRBJ1-4	TGTGCCAGCAGCCGGGACGCCAGAGGAAATGAAAAACTGTTTTTT	CASSRDARGNEKLFF
NA	TRBV7-6	NA	13	TRBJ2-1	TGTGCCAGCAGCTTAGTTCTCGGCGGCGAGCAGTTCTTC	CASSLVLGGEQFF
NA	TRBV6-1	few	15	TRBJ1-6	TGTGCCAGCAGTGAAACTACAGGGCGGGGGTCACCCCTCCACTTT	CASSETTGRGSPLHF
TRBD2	TRBV28	NA	15	TRBJ2-7	TGTGCCAGCAGTTTAGGACTAGCGGGGGTCTACGAGCAGTACTTC	CASSLGLAGVYEQYF
NA	TRBV7-8	NA	15	TRBJ1-4	TGTGCCAGCAGCCGAGGGGAGGAGATTAATGAAAAACTGTTTTTT	CASSRGEEINEKLFF
NA	TRBV6-5	NA	15	TRBJ1-2	TGTGCCAGCAGTTACTCGAAGAACGGGGACTATGGCTACACCTTC	CASSYSKNGDYGYTF
TRBD2	TRBV5-1	NA	15	TRBJ2-3	TGCGCCAGCACCCAGACTAGCCTCGGCACAGATACGCAGTATTTT	CASTQTSLGTDTQYF
NA	TRBV6-5	many	12	TRBJ2-3	TGTGCCAGCAGCCCCACCTCAGATACGCAGTATTTT	CASSPTSDTQYF
NA	TRBV7-9	NA	17	TRBJ2-2	TGTGCCAGCAGCCCAAATTGGGACTTTGAGAACACCGGGGAGCTGTTTTTT	CASSPNWDFENTGELFF
NA	TRBV7-3	NA	13	TRBJ2-7	TGTGCCAGCAGCTTGGGGGGCGGCAACGAGCAGTACTTC	CASSLGGGNEQYF
NA	TRBV18	NA	14	TRBJ1-2	TGTGCCAGCTCAGGGACTGCCCTGGCCTATGGCTACACCTTC	CASSGTALAYGYTF
NA	TRBV6-2/TRBV6-3	NA	17	TRBJ2-3	TGTGCCAGCAGTTACTCGGGGCGAGGCCGGGACACAGATACGCAGTATTTT	CASSYSGRGRDTDTQYF
NA	TRBV19	NA	14	TRBJ1-5	TGTGCCAGTACCACGATGTCAGGCAATCAGCCCCAGCATTTT	CASTTMSGNQPQHF
NA	TRBV7-3	once	14	TRBJ1-1	TGTGCCAGCAGCTTCGGGACCCTTGAGTCTGAAGCTTTCTTT	CASSFGTLESEAFF
NA	TRBV5-5	NA	12	TRBJ1-5	TGTGCCAGCACCGAGACTAATCAGCCCCAGCATTTT	CASTETNQPQHF
NA	TRBV4-3	few	17	TRBJ1-1	TGCGCCAGCAGCCAAGATCTCCGGGCCGGGAGGAACACTGAAGCTTTCTTT	CASSQDLRAGRNTEAFF
NA	TRBV5-8	few	14	TRBJ1-2	TGTGCCAGCAGCTCCCTGGCCGTGAACTATGGCTACACCTTC	CASSSLAVNYGYTF
NA	TRBV10-2	NA	13	TRBJ1-2	TGCGCCAGCAGTGGACAGGCTAACTATGGCTACACCTTC	CASSGQANYGYTF
NA	TRBV2	NA	14	TRBJ1-2	TGTGCCAGCAGTACATACACAACTAACTATGGCTACACCTTC	CASSTYTTNYGYTF
TRBD1	TRBV10-3	NA	18	TRBJ2-5	TGTGCCATCAGTGAGAGGAACAACCCGGGACAGCAGTTTGAGACCCAGTACTTC	CAISERNNPGQQFETQYF
TRBD1	TRBV28	NA	15	TRBJ2-2	TGTGCCAGCAGACGGACAGGGGGTAGGACCGGGGAGCTGTTTTTT	CASRRTGGRTGELFF
NA	TRBV7-8	NA	14	TRBJ1-5	TGTGCCAGCAGAGCGGGGGGGGCTAATCAGCCCCAGCATTTT	CASRAGGANQPQHF
TRBD1	TRBV18	few	17	TRBJ2-2	TGTGCCAGCTCATCGACAGGGGGCGGCCCTGAGACCGGGGAGCTGTTTTTT	CASSSTGGGPETGELFF
TRBD1	TRBV2	NA	15	TRBJ2-7	TGTGCCAGCAGTGGGAAGTCGGGCAGGACAGGGGAGCAGTACTTC	CASSGKSGRTGEQYF
NA	TRBV7-7	NA	15	TRBJ2-1	TGTGCTAGCAGCAAATCACAGAGCTCCTACAATGAGCAGTTCTTC	CASSKSQSSYNEQFF
NA	TRBV6-5	NA	12	TRBJ2-3	TGTGCCACCAGGGGGGCGCAGGAGACGCAGTATTTT	CATRGAQETQYF
NA	TRBV4-1	NA	15	TRBJ1-1	TGCGCCAGCAGCCAAGGTTGGTTTGGGAACACTGAAGCTTTCTTT	CASSQGWFGNTEAFF
TRBD1	TRBV6-5	NA	15	TRBJ2-5	TGTGCCAGCAGTTATTGGGACAGGGAACAAGAGACCCAGTACTTC	CASSYWDREQETQYF
TRBD2	TRBV9	NA	17	TRBJ2-5	TGTGCCAGCAGCGTAGATAGTTCGGCTAGCGGGGAAGAGACCCAGTACTTC	CASSVDSSASGEETQYF
NA	TRBV19	NA	12	TRBJ1-2	TGTGCCAGTTACGGACGGGCCTATGGCTACACCTTC	CASYGRAYGYTF